This T cell receptor beta chain was captured in a study of metastatic and nonmetastatic thyroid tumors. The overall study: Across blood and tumor or nodule tissue, repertoires from malignant and benign thyroid patients were compared with one another.

In germline, CDR1 is MNHEY, CDR2 SVGAGI. This CDR3 has 17 residues. The junction had 5 bases not matched to a gene; V was cut back by 0 bases and J by 1 base. Per the original data handling: A classifier for distant metastasis in papillary thyroid cancer was constructed using CDR3 differences observed across clinicopathological groups. TCRdb re-called the PCR reads through MiXCR. The V and J calls were determined by TCRdb, not by the authors. The sample consists of some 86,000 clones, around 12% of them appearing once. Among the patients, none had received any treatment before thyroid surgery. This clone showed up just a few times. A much larger clonotype is one base distant, so this may be a read error.

This receptor was taken from a female donor with papillary thyroid cancer or a benign thyroid nodule (not recorded which). Some clones in this sample may be carry-over from other donors' samples. Sequenced input: tumor tissue. V usage is TRBV6-5 and J usage is TRBJ2-3; 9 nucleotides align to TRBD2. CDR3 in amino acids: CASSYSVRTSGTDTQYF. DNA of the CDR3: TGTGCCAGCAGTTACTCCGTCCGGACTAGCGGCACAGATACGCAGTATTTT.